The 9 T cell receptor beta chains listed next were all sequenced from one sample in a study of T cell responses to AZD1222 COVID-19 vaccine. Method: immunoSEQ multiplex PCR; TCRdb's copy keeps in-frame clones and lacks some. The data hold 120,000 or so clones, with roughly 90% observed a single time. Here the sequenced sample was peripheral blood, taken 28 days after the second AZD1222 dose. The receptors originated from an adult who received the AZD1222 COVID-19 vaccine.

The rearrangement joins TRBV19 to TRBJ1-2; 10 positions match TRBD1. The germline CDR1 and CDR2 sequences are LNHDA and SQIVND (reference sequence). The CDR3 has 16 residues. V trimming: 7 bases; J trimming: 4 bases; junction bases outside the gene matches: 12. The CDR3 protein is CASKGAAGQGTYGYTF. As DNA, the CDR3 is TGTGCCAGTAAGGGTGCCGCGGGACAGGGGACCTATGGCTACACCTTC.

The CDR3 protein is CASSPDSEETQYF. CDR3 sequence (DNA): TGTGCCAGCAGTCCGGACAGCGAGGAGACCCAGTACTTC. The chain links TRBV28 to TRBJ2-5; D perhaps matches TRBD1 (6 bases). This CDR3 is 13 amino acids long. V gave up 5 bases and J gave up 5 bases, with 12 bases separating them. The germline CDR1 and CDR2 sequences are MDHEN and SYDVKM.

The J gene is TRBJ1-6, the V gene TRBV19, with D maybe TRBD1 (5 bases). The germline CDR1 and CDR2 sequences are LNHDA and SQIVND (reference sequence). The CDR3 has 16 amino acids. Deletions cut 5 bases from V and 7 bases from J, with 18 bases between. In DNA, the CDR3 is TGTGCCAGTAGTCACAGGACGGAGTTTCGAAATTCACCCCTCCACTTT. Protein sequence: CASSHRTEFRNSPLHF.

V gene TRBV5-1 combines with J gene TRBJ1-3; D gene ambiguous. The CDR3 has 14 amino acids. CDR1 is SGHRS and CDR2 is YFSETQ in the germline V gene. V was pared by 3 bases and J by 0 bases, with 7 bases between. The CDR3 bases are TGCGCCAGCAGCTCGGGCCCCTCTGGAAACACCATATATTTT. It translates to CASSSGPSGNTIYF.

The CDR3 region has the DNA TGTGCCAGTAGTATAGGGGGCGCACTCTATGGCTACACCTTC. Protein product: CASSIGGALYGYTF. The V gene is TRBV19, the J gene TRBJ1-2; the D gene is possibly TRBD1 (5 bases). V gave up 1 base and J gave up 4 bases, with 10 bases separating them. This CDR3 is 14 amino acids long. Germline lookup yields CDR1 LNHDA and CDR2 SQIVND (reference sequence).

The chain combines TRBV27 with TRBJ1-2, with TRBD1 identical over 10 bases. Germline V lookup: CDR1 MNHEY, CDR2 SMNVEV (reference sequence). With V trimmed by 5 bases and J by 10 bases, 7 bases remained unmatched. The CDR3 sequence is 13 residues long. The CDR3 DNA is TGTGCCAGCAGTCCGGGGACAGGGGTAAACTACACCTTC. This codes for CASSPGTGVNYTF.

The CDR3 sequence: CASSSPGVNTEAFF. The CDR3 region has the DNA TGTGCCAGCAGCTCCCCAGGGGTGAACACTGAAGCTTTCTTT. The chain combines TRBV7-9 with TRBJ1-1; TRBD1 might be the D (6 bases). This CDR3 is built from 14 residues. Trimming cost V 4 bases and J 0 bases, with 9 bases left between them. Germline CDR1 and CDR2: SEHNR and FQNEAQ (reference sequence). The full variable domain, its missing parts supplied by reference TRBV7-9 and TRBJ1-1, is DTGVSQNPRHKITKRGQNVTFRCDPISEHNRLYWYRQTLGQGPEFLTYFQNEAQLEKSRLLSDRFSAERPKGSFSTLEIQRTEQGDSAMYLCASSSPGVNTEAFFGQGTRLTVV.

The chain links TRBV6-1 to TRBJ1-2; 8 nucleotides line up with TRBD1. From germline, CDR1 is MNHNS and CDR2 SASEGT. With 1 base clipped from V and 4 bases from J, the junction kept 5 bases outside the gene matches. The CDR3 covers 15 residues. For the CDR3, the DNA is TGTGCCAGCAGTGAAGGGGGACAGGTACTCTATGGCTACACCTTC. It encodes CASSEGGQVLYGYTF.

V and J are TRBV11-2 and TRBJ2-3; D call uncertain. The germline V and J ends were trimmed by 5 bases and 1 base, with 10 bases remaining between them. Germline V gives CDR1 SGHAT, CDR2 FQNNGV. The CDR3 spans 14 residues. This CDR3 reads CASSDRRGTDTQYF. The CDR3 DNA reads TGTGCCAGCAGCGATCGTAGGGGCACAGATACGCAGTATTTT.